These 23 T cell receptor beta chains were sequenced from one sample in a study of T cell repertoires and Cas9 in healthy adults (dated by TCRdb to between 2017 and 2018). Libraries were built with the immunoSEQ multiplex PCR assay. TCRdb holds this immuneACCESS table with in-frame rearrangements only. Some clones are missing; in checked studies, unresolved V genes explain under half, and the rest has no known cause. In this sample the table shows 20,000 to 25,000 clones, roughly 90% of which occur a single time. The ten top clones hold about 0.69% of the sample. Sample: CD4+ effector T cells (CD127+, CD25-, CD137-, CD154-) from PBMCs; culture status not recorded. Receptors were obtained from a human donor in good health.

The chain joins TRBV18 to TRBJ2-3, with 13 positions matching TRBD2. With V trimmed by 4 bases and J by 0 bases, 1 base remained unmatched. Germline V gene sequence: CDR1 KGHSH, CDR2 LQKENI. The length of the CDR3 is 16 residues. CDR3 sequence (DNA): TGTGCCAGCTCACGGGGACTAGCGGGGAGCACAGATACGCAGTATTTT. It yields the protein CASSRGLAGSTDTQYF.

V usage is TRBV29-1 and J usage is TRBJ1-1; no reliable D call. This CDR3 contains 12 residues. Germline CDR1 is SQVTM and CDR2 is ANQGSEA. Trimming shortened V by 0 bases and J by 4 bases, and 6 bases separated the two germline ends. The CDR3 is CSVEEGSTEAFF. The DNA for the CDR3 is TGCAGCGTTGAAGAGGGGTCCACTGAAGCTTTCTTT.

The CDR3 spells CASSPHPREDTEAFF. The CDR3 nucleotides are TGTGCCAGCAGCCCCCATCCCAGGGAGGACACTGAAGCTTTCTTT. The chain carries TRBV5-5 and TRBJ1-1, with D possibly TRBD1 on 5 matching bases. The CDR3 consists of 15 residues. Germline CDR1 SGHKS, CDR2 YYEKEE (reference sequence). Deletions cut 4 bases from V and 3 bases from J, with 16 bases between.

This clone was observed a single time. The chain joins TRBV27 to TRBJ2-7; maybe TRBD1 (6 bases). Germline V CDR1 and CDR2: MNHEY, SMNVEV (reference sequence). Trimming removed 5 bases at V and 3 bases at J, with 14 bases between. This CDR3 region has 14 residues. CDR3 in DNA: TGTGCCAGCAGTGCAGCCGGGACAAGCTACGAGCAGTACTTC. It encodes CASSAAGTSYEQYF.

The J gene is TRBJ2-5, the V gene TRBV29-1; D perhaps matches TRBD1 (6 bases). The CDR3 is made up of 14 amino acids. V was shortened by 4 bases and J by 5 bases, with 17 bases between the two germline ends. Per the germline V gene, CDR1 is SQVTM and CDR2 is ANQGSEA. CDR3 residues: CSVGLGALEETQYF. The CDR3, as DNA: TGCAGCGTTGGATTGGGGGCGTTGGAGGAGACCCAGTACTTC.

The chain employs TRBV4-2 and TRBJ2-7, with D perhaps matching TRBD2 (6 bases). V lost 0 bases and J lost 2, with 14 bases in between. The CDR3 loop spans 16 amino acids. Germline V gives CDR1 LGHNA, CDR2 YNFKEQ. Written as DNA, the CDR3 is TGTGCCAGCAGCCAAGAAGCGGGTCCGGGCGCCTACGAGCAGTACTTC. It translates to CASSQEAGPGAYEQYF.

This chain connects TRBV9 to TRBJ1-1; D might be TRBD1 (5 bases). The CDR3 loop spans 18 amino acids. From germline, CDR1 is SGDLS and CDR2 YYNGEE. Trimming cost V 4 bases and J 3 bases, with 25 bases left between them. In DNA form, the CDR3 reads TGTGCCAGCAGCCCCACGTCACTGGTGCGGGGGACGGACACTGAAGCTTTCTTT. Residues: CASSPTSLVRGTDTEAFF.

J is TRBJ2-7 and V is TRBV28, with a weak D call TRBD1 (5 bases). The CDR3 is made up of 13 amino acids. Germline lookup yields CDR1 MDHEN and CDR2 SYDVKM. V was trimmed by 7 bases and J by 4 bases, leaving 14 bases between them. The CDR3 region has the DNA TGTGCCAGCACCTTAGGGGAAAAATACGAGCAGTACTTC. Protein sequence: CASTLGEKYEQYF.

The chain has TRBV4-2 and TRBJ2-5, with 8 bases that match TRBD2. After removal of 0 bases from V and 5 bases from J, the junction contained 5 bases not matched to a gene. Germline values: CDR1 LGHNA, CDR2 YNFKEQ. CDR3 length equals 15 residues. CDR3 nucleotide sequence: TGTGCCAGCAGCCAAGACACGGGGGGGCACGAGACCCAGTACTTC. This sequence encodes CASSQDTGGHETQYF.

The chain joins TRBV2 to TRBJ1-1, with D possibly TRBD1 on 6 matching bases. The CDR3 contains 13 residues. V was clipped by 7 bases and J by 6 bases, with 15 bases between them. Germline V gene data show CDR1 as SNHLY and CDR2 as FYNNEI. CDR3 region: CASKTGGSAEAFF. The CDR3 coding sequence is TGTGCCAGCAAGACGGGGGGCTCGGCTGAAGCTTTCTTT.

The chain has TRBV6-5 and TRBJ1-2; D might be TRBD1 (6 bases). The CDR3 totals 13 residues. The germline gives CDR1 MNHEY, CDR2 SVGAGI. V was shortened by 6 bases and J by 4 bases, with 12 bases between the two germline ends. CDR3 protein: CASRDTGFYGYTF. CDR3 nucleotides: TGTGCCAGCAGAGATACAGGGTTCTATGGCTACACCTTC.

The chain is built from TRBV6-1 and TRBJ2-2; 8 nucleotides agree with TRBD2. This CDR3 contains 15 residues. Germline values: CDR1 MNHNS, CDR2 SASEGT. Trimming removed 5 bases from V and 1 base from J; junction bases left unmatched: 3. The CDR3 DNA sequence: TGTGCCAGCAGTAGGAGCGGGGGGAACACCGGGGAGCTGTTTTTT. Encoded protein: CASSRSGGNTGELFF.

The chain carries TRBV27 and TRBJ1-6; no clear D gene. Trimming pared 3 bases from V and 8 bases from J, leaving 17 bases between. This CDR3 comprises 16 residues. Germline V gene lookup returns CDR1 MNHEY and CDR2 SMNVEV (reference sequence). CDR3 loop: CASSFFGGDLDSPLHF. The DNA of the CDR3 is TGTGCCAGCAGTTTTTTTGGTGGGGATTTGGATTCACCCCTCCACTTT.

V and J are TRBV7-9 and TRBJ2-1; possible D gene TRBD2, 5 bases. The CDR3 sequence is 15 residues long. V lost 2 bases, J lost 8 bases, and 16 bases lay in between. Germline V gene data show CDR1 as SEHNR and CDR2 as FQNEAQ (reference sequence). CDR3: CASSLTDSSVDEQFF. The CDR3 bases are TGTGCCAGCAGCTTAACGGACTCGTCGGTGGATGAGCAGTTCTTC.

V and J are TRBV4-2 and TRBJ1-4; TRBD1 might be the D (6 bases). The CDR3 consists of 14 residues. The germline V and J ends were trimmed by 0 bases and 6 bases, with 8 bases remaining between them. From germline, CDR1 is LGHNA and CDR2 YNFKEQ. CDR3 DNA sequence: TGTGCCAGCAGCCAAGATAAGGGGGATGAAAAACTGTTTTTT. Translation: CASSQDKGDEKLFF.

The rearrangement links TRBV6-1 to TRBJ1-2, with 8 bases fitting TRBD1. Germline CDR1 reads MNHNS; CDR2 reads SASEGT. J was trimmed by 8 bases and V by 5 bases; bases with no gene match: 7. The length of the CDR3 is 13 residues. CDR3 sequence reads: CASSLDRVWGYTF. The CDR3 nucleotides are TGTGCCAGCAGTTTGGACAGGGTGTGGGGCTACACCTTC.

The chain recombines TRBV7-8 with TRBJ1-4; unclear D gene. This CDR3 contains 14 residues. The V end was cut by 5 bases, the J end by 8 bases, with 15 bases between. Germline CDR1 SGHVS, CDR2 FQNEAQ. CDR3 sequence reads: CASSPDRRGEKLFF. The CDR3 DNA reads TGTGCCAGCAGCCCTGACCGGCGCGGGGAAAAACTGTTTTTT. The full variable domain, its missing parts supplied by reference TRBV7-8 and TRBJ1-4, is GAGVSQSPRYKVAKRGQDVALRCDPISGHVSLFWYQQALGQGPEFLTYFQNEAQLDKSGLPSDRFFAERPEGSVSTLKIQRTQQEDSAVYLCASSPDRRGEKLFFGSGTQLSVL.

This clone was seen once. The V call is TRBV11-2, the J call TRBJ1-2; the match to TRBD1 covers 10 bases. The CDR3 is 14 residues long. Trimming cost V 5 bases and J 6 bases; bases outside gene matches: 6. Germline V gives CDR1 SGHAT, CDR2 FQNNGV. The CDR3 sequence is CASSRPGTGDGYTF. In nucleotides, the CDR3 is TGTGCCAGCAGCCGGCCCGGGACAGGGGATGGCTACACCTTC.

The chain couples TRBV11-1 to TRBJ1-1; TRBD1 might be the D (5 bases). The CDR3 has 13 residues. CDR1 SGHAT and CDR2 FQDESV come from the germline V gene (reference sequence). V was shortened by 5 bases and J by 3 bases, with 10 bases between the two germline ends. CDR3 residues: CASSADSYTEAFF. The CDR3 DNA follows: TGTGCCAGCAGCGCCGACAGTTACACTGAAGCTTTCTTT.

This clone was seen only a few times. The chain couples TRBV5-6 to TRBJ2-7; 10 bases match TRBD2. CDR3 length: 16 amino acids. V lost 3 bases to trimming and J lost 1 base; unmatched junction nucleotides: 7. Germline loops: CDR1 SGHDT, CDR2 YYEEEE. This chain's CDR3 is CASSWERGGPSYEQYF. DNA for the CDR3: TGTGCCAGCAGCTGGGAGCGGGGGGGACCGTCCTACGAGCAGTACTTC. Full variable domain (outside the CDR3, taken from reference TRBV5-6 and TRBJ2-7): DAGVTQSPTHLIKTRGQQVTLRCSPKSGHDTVSWYQQALGQGPQFIFQYYEEEERQRGNFPDRFSGHQFPNYSSELNVNALLLGDSALYLCASSWERGGPSYEQYFGPGTRLTVT.

The CDR3 here is CASSSSWTRVREQYF. The CDR3 nucleotides read TGCGCCAGCAGCTCAAGTTGGACTAGGGTAAGGGAGCAGTACTTC. The chain joins TRBV5-1 to TRBJ2-7, with TRBD2 matching over 7 bases. This CDR3 region has 15 residues. J was trimmed by 7 bases and V by 3 bases; bases with no gene match: 13. Germline V CDR1 and CDR2: SGHRS, YFSETQ.

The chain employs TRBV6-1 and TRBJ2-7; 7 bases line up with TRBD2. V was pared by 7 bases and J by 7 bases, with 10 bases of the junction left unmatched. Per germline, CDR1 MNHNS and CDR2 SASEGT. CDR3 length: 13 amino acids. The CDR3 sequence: CASMRGGEGEQYF. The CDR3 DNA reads TGTGCCAGCATGAGGGGCGGGGAGGGGGAGCAGTACTTC.

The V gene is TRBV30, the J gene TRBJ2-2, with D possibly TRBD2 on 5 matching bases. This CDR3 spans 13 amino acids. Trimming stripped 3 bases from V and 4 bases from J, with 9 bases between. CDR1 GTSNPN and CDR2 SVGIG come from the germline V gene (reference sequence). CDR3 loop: CAWRHAGTGELFF. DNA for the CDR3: TGTGCCTGGAGGCACGCGGGCACCGGGGAGCTGTTTTTT.